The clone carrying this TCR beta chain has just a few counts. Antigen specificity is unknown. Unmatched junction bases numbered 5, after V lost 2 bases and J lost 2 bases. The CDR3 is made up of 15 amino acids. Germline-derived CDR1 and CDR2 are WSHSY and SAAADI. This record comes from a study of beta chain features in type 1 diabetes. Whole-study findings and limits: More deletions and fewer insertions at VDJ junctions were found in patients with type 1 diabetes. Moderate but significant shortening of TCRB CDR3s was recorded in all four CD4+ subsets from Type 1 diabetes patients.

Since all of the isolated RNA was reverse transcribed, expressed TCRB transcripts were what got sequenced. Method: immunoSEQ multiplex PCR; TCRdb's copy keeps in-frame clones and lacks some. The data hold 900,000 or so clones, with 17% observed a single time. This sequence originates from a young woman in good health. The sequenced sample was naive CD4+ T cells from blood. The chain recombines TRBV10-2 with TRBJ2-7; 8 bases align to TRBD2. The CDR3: CASSEGLAGPYEQYF. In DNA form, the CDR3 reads TGCGCCAGCAGTGAGGGGCTAGCGGGTCCCTACGAGCAGTACTTC.